The 22 T cell receptor beta chains given below trace back to one sample, sequenced in a study of chemoradiotherapy in HPV16-positive cancers. The repertoire was sequenced with immunoSEQ multiplex PCR; TCRdb's copy has only in-frame clones and lacks some. Among around 5,600 clones listed, roughly four fifths were seen once. The sample was gathered from a patient who underwent chemoradiotherapy. Receptor source: a human donor with HPV-associated anogenital cancer.

The V gene is TRBV19, the J gene TRBJ1-2; 8 bases are shared with TRBD1. Germline V gene data show CDR1 as LNHDA and CDR2 as SQIVND (reference sequence). Trimming took 11 bases from V and 4 from J; bases not matched to a gene: 12. CDR3 length: 14 residues. Here the CDR3 DNA reads TGTGCCTGCCAGGACAGCGGACAGGGCTATGGCTACACCTTC. It codes for CACQDSGQGYGYTF.

The chain joins TRBV28 to TRBJ2-7; unclear D gene. V lost 5 bases, J lost 6 bases, and 14 bases lay in between. The CDR3 is 13 residues long. Germline V CDR1 and CDR2: MDHEN, SYDVKM. In nucleotides, the CDR3 is TGTGCCAGCAGTAGACCCGGTCGAAGCGAGCAGTACTTC. As protein: CASSRPGRSEQYF.

For this clone: A junction end diverges from the germline sequence, so it may reflect a read error. The chain uses TRBV27 and TRBJ2-2; D is ambiguous. From germline, CDR1 is MNHEY and CDR2 SMNVEV (reference sequence). The CDR3 contains 13 residues. The CDR3 region is CASSSTNTRELFF. The DNA for the CDR3 is TGTGCCAGCAGTTCGACGAACACCAGGGAGCTGTTTTTT.

This chain connects TRBV28 to TRBJ1-2; the match to TRBD1 covers 7 bases. Trimming took 8 bases from V and 4 from J; bases not matched to a gene: 1. The CDR3 is 11 residues long. Germline assignment: CDR1 MDHEN and CDR2 SYDVKM. CDR3 in amino acids: CASGDSYGYTF. The CDR3 nucleotides read TGTGCCAGCGGGGACAGCTATGGCTACACCTTC.

The V gene is TRBV6-5, the J gene TRBJ2-4, with 10 nucleotides matching TRBD2. The V gene's germline CDR1 is MNHEY and CDR2 SVGAGI. With V trimmed by 5 bases and J by 9 bases, 7 bases remained unmatched. The CDR3 totals 14 residues. The CDR3 DNA follows: TGTGCCAGCAGTAGCCTCCAGCGGGGGGGCATTCAGTACTTC. The encoded protein is CASSSLQRGGIQYF.

The chain is built from TRBV19 and TRBJ2-3; D is unclear. The CDR3 is made up of 13 amino acids. Trimming left V 5 bases short and J 5 bases short, with 11 bases between. CDR1 is LNHDA and CDR2 is SQIVND in the germline V gene (reference sequence). CDR3 nucleotide sequence: TGTGCCAGTAGTGGACGACCTGGAGATACGCAGTATTTT. Protein product: CASSGRPGDTQYF.

This clone has only one observation. The chain links TRBV29-1 to TRBJ1-5; the D gene is possibly TRBD1 (5 bases). CDR3 length: 15 residues. Trimming removed 6 bases from V and 0 bases from J, with 15 bases in between. Germline CDR1 is SQVTM and CDR2 is ANQGSEA. The CDR3 DNA reads as TGCAGCGTCCTACAGGAGGCCGATAGCAATCAGCCCCAGCATTTT. Translation gives CSVLQEADSNQPQHF.

This chain joins TRBV19 and TRBJ1-2; 7 positions agree with TRBD1. The length of the CDR3 is 16 residues. Per germline, CDR1 LNHDA and CDR2 SQIVND (reference sequence). Trimming removed 4 bases from V and 3 bases from J; junction bases left unmatched: 11. For the CDR3, the DNA is TGTGCCAGTAGTAGAGGACAGGCCCTTAACCACTATGGCTACACCTTC. Residues: CASSRGQALNHYGYTF.

This clone came up a few times. This chain links TRBV5-5 with TRBJ2-3; 10 bases agree with TRBD1. The CDR3 is 16 residues long. CDR1 SGHKS and CDR2 YYEKEE come from the germline V gene (reference sequence). V gave up 3 bases and J gave up 2 bases; unmatched junction bases: 6. The DNA for the CDR3 is TGTGCCAGCAGCTCAAGACAGGGGGCAAACACAGATACGCAGTATTTT. Its translation is CASSSRQGANTDTQYF.

The rearrangement links TRBV4-2 to TRBJ2-1, with TRBD2 matching over 8 bases. Germline CDR1 and CDR2: LGHNA and YNFKEQ. Trimming cost V 1 base and J 5 bases; bases outside gene matches: 10. The CDR3 has 17 amino acids. CDR3 sequence reads: CASSQVAPGGGDNEQFF. The CDR3 nucleotides read TGTGCCAGCAGCCAAGTCGCACCGGGGGGGGGAGACAATGAGCAGTTCTTC.

This clone turned up a few times. The chain has TRBV4-1 and TRBJ1-5; D unresolved. This CDR3 is built from 16 residues. Germline-derived CDR1 and CDR2 are MGHRA and YSYEKL. With 0 bases removed from V and 2 bases from J, the gap between germline ends came to 11 bases. CDR3 DNA: TGCGCCAGCAGCCAAGACCGGACCCTGGGCAATCAGCCCCAGCATTTT. Protein product: CASSQDRTLGNQPQHF.

The chain uses TRBV9 and TRBJ2-3, with D possibly matching TRBD1 (5 bases). V dropped 2 bases and J dropped 2 bases, with 18 bases sitting between them. Germline V gene sequence: CDR1 SGDLS, CDR2 YYNGEE. The CDR3 covers 17 residues. The CDR3 DNA sequence: TGTGCCAGCAGCGTCGGCCCTCCCCAGGGAATCACAGATACGCAGTATTTT. This codes for CASSVGPPQGITDTQYF.

In this sample, this clone turned up a few times. CDR3 coding DNA: TGTGCCAGCAGTCGGGACATTAACTATGGCTACACCTTC. This encodes CASSRDINYGYTF. The genes are TRBV2 and TRBJ1-2, with TRBD1 as a possible D gene (6 bases). Germline V gene data show CDR1 as SNHLY and CDR2 as FYNNEI. The CDR3 is 13 amino acids. V lost 5 bases and J 1 base, leaving 8 bases between the germline ends.

This clone has a single count. This chain uses TRBV7-9 with TRBJ2-1, with 7 bases lining up with TRBD2. CDR3 length: 15 residues. Germline V CDR1 and CDR2: SEHNR, FQNEAQ (reference sequence). With V trimmed by 4 bases and J by 10 bases, 13 bases remained unmatched. Here the CDR3 DNA reads TGTGCCAGCAGCTCCCTTAGCGGGCTCTCTCGGGAGCAGTTCTTC. Its translation is CASSSLSGLSREQFF.

V and J are TRBV4-3 and TRBJ1-3; the D is unclear. This CDR3 has 17 amino acids. V lost 8 bases to trimming and J lost 0 bases, with 20 bases between them. CDR1 and CDR2 (germline): LGHNA, YSLEER. CDR3: CASQRQSSPSSGNTIYF. In DNA form, the CDR3 reads TGCGCCAGCCAGCGCCAGTCAAGTCCCAGCTCTGGAAACACCATATATTTT.

The rearrangement uses TRBV6-6 and TRBJ2-7; D is unresolved. The CDR3 is 15 residues long. Trimming cost V 0 bases and J 1 base, with 10 bases left between them. CDR1 and CDR2 (germline): MNHNY, SVGAGI (reference sequence). The CDR3 reads CASSYSTSTSYEQYF. The CDR3 DNA sequence: TGTGCCAGCAGTTACTCGACTTCCACGTCCTACGAGCAGTACTTC.

This clone was counted a few times. A junction end diverges from the germline sequence, so it may reflect a read error. CDR3 region: CASSLTRASWDF. The DNA for the CDR3 is TGTGCCAGCAGTTTGACCAGGGCAAGTTGGGACTTC. V is TRBV28 and J is TRBJ2-7, with a weak D call TRBD1 (5 bases). There are 12 residues in the CDR3. Germline lookup yields CDR1 MDHEN and CDR2 SYDVKM.

This clone was counted between two and nine times. The V call is TRBV5-4, the J call TRBJ2-1, with TRBD1 matching over 8 bases. The J segment lost 7 bases and the V segment lost 4 bases, leaving 7 bases of the junction unmatched. The CDR3 has 14 residues. Germline CDR1 SGHNT, CDR2 YYREEE (reference sequence). The CDR3 here is CASSGDRWGNEQFF. CDR3 in DNA: TGTGCCAGCAGCGGGGACAGGTGGGGGAATGAGCAGTTCTTC.

This chain joins TRBV30 and TRBJ1-1, with D possibly TRBD1 on 5 matching bases. CDR1 is GTSNPN, CDR2 SVGIG, per germline (reference sequence). The CDR3 sequence is 12 residues long. Trimming removed 4 bases at V and 5 bases at J, with 11 bases between. The CDR3 is CAWIGGWTEAFF. The CDR3 coding sequence is TGTGCCTGGATCGGGGGGTGGACTGAAGCTTTCTTT.

This clone is deemed medium-sized. The CDR3 nucleotides read TGTGCCAGCAGCCAGGCCCTCTATGGGACAGGGGACGAAAAACTGTTTTTT. This encodes CASSQALYGTGDEKLFF. V usage is TRBV4-2 and J usage is TRBJ1-4, with TRBD1 matching over 10 bases. The V segment lost 3 bases and the J segment 8 bases; nucleotides outside the gene matches: 12. CDR1 and CDR2 from the germline V gene are LGHNA and YNFKEQ. The CDR3 runs 17 residues.

The chain carries TRBV27 and TRBJ2-1; 7 bases map to TRBD1. The length of the CDR3 is 15 residues. V was pared by 5 bases and J by 4 bases, with 8 bases of the junction left unmatched. Germline values: CDR1 MNHEY, CDR2 SMNVEV (reference sequence). CDR3 nucleotide sequence: TGTGCCAGCAGTAGCCTACAGGGGCCTTACAATGAGCAGTTCTTC. Its translation is CASSSLQGPYNEQFF.

This clone has more than one count but fewer than ten. The chain has TRBV19 and TRBJ2-1, with a tentative D call TRBD2 (7 bases). The CDR3 extends over 14 amino acids. Per germline, CDR1 LNHDA and CDR2 SQIVND (reference sequence). V was shortened by 1 base and J by 7 bases, with 11 bases between the two germline ends. The DNA for the CDR3 is TGTGCCAGTAGTATAGGTGGGGGGGCGAATGAGCAGTTCTTC. As protein: CASSIGGGANEQFF.